The 19 T cell receptor beta chains presented below share a single source sample, sequenced in a study of identical twins. Using its own MiXCR run on the 5' RACE reads, TCRdb lists one record per CDR3 protein. The sample holds some 1,700,000 distinct CDR3 sequences; under 35% are singletons and the top ten take 0.25% to 0.3%. Sequenced sample: cord blood. These receptors were taken from a newborn girl in good health.

This clonotype occurred a few times. This chain joins TRBV6-4 and TRBJ2-7; tentatively, D is TRBD1 (6 bases). Looked up from germline, CDR1 is MRHNA and CDR2 is SNTAGT. CDR3 size: 11 residues. Trimming left V 10 bases short and J 6 bases short, with 13 bases between. The CDR3 here is CANRIGGEQYF. CDR3 coding DNA: TGTGCCAACCGTATAGGGGGCGAGCAGTACTTC.

Only a few counts were recorded for this clonotype. This sequence joins TRBV28 and TRBJ2-7; D is unclear. This CDR3 comprises 13 residues. Trimming removed 4 bases at V and 2 bases at J, with 9 bases between. Germline assignment: CDR1 MDHEN and CDR2 SYDVKM. The CDR3 spells CASSCLVPYEQYF. CDR3 in DNA: TGTGCCAGCAGTTGCCTCGTACCCTACGAGCAGTACTTC.

This clonotype was observed a few times. This sequence joins TRBV18 and TRBJ2-3; 7 bases align to TRBD2. CDR3 length: 15 amino acids. V trimming: 4 bases; J trimming: 6 bases; junction bases outside the gene matches: 10. The germline CDR1 and CDR2 sequences are KGHSH and LQKENI. The CDR3 is CASSRKAAGEDTQYF. The DNA of the CDR3 is TGTGCCAGCTCACGAAAGGCCGCGGGAGAGGATACGCAGTATTTT.

This chain connects TRBV20-1 to TRBJ1-6; D is undetermined. Trimming pared 0 bases from V and 9 bases from J, leaving 3 bases between. CDR3 size: 11 residues. Germline values: CDR1 DFQATT, CDR2 SNEGSKA (reference sequence). CDR3 in DNA: TGCAGTGCTAGAGATAGTTCACCCCTCCACTTT. Amino acids: CSARDSSPLHF.

This chain links TRBV4-1 with TRBJ2-1; the D gene is possibly TRBD2 (5 bases). This CDR3 comprises 16 residues. The germline V gene encodes CDR1 MGHRA and CDR2 YSYEKL. Trimming shortened V by 7 bases and J by 0 bases, and 16 bases separated the two germline ends. The CDR3 region is CASTRFSEVSYNEQFF. DNA for the CDR3: TGCGCCAGCACCCGGTTTAGCGAGGTCTCCTACAATGAGCAGTTCTTC.

The CDR3 coding sequence is TGTGCCAGCAGCTCGATAGCCCGGGAATCTCTAGTGGGGAACACTGAAGCTTTCTTT. It is translated as CASSSIARESLVGNTEAFF. The genes are TRBV7-9 and TRBJ1-1; the D is unclear. The germline CDR1 and CDR2 sequences are SEHNR and FQNEAQ (reference sequence). The length of the CDR3 is 19 residues. Trimming took 4 bases from V and 1 from J, leaving 25 bases between them.

This clonotype appeared many times. The chain links TRBV7-2 to TRBJ2-7; D unresolved. Per the germline V gene, CDR1 is SGHTA and CDR2 is FQGNSA. The CDR3 has 13 amino acids. V dropped 2 bases and J dropped 0 bases, with 5 bases sitting between them. CDR3 loop: CASSLQVSYEQYF. CDR3 DNA: TGTGCCAGCAGCTTACAAGTCTCCTACGAGCAGTACTTC.

CDR3 DNA sequence: TGTGCCAGCAGTTTAAGGCAGGGAAAGGTTGAAGCTTTCTTT. Amino acid sequence: CASSLRQGKVEAFF. This chain links TRBV12-3 or TRBV12-4 with TRBJ1-1; perhaps TRBD1 as D (5 bases). This CDR3 is built from 14 residues. The V gene lost 2 bases and the J gene lost 7 bases, with 14 bases spanning the gap.

This chain joins TRBV7-2 and TRBJ2-3; 9 bases agree with TRBD2. The ends lost 3 bases at V and 2 bases at J; junction bases unmatched: 6. Germline CDR1 reads SGHTA; CDR2 reads FQGNSA. The CDR3 has 16 amino acids. CDR3 sequence: CASSFSGSGFTDTQYF. CDR3 bases: TGTGCCAGCAGCTTTAGCGGGAGTGGGTTCACAGATACGCAGTATTTT.

A few counts support this clonotype. The rearrangement links TRBV14 to TRBJ1-2, with TRBD1 as a possible D gene (6 bases). The CDR3 loop spans 14 amino acids. The germline V gene encodes CDR1 SGHDN and CDR2 FVKESK. V lost 3 bases to trimming and J lost 1 base, with 9 bases between them. CDR3 sequence: CASSQQGINYGYTF. The CDR3 nucleotides are TGTGCCAGCAGCCAGCAGGGGATTAACTATGGCTACACCTTC. Full variable domain (outside the CDR3, taken from reference TRBV14 and TRBJ1-2): EAGVTQFPSHSVIEKGQTVTLRCDPISGHDNLYWYRRVMGKEIKFLLHFVKESKQDESGMPNNRFLAERTGGTYSTLKVQPAELEDSGVYFCASSQQGINYGYTFGSGTRLTVV.

This clonotype has just a few counts. V gene TRBV19 combines with J gene TRBJ1-2; D is undetermined. CDR3 length: 14 amino acids. With 4 bases removed from V and 3 bases from J, the gap between germline ends came to 12 bases. Germline V lookup: CDR1 LNHDA, CDR2 SQIVND (reference sequence). The CDR3 protein is CASSKGPPDYGYTF. The CDR3 nucleotides read TGTGCCAGTAGTAAAGGGCCGCCGGACTATGGCTACACCTTC. Based on the CDR3 plus reference TRBV19 and TRBJ1-2, the full variable domain is DGGITQSPKYLFRKEGQNVTLSCEQNLNHDAMYWYRQDPGQGLRLIYYSQIVNDFQKGDIAEGYSVSREKKESFPLTVTSAQKNPTAFYLCASSKGPPDYGYTFGSGTRLTVV.

The chain links TRBV12-5 to TRBJ2-4, with 8 bases aligning to TRBD2. The end of the DNA fits TRBJ2-7 better, so the J call may be wrong. Looked up from germline, CDR1 is LGHNT and CDR2 is FRNRAP. This CDR3 has 22 residues. The CDR3 reads CASGLVLSCQNRGTSGTYEQYF. CDR3 DNA: TGTGCTAGTGGTTTGGTACTTTCGTGCCAAAATAGGGGAACTAGCGGAACTTACGAGCAGTACTTC.

The rearrangement uses TRBV4-1 and TRBJ2-1; 8 bases fit TRBD2. The CDR3 sequence is 17 residues long. V gave up 1 base and J gave up 2 bases; unmatched junction bases: 7. CDR1 and CDR2 (germline): MGHRA, YSYEKL. For the CDR3, the DNA is TGCGCCAGCAGCCAAGGCGCGGGGGGCGCCCCCTACAATGAGCAGTTCTTC. It specifies CASSQGAGGAPYNEQFF.

This clonotype appeared a few times. The chain uses TRBV12-3 or TRBV12-4 and TRBJ2-7; D remains ambiguous. The V gene lost 4 bases and the J gene lost 4 bases, with 14 bases spanning the gap. The CDR3 contains 14 residues. The CDR3 nucleotides read TGTGCCAGCAGTTCACCGGAGACTGAATACGAGCAGTACTTC. It specifies CASSSPETEYEQYF.

This clonotype was counted ten times or more. The chain employs TRBV20-1 and TRBJ2-3; 8 bases map to TRBD1. Germline CDR1 reads DFQATT; CDR2 reads SNEGSKA (reference sequence). Germline trimming cut 6 bases from V and 5 bases from J; bases unmatched to any gene: 4. This CDR3 is built from 12 residues. The CDR3 DNA follows: TGCAGTGCCCGGACAGGGAGAGATACGCAGTATTTT. Translation gives CSARTGRDTQYF.

The chain employs TRBV6-6 and TRBJ1-2, with D maybe TRBD1 (6 bases). This CDR3 contains 14 residues. Trimming removed 0 bases at V and 6 bases at J, with 11 bases between. Germline CDR1 is MNHNY and CDR2 is SVGAGI (reference sequence). The CDR3: CASSYSSGADGYTF. CDR3 nucleotides: TGTGCCAGCAGTTACTCGTCGGGGGCTGATGGCTACACCTTC.

As regards this clonotype: One end of the junction is discordant with germline, which a read error may explain. This chain connects TRBV6-1 to TRBJ2-1; 9 bases line up with TRBD2. The CDR3 consists of 18 residues. Per the germline V gene, CDR1 is MNHNS and CDR2 is SASEGT. CDR3 residues: CASSDLRGSGSSYNERFF. The DNA of the CDR3 is TGTGCCAGCAGTGACCTGAGGGGTAGCGGGAGCTCCTACAATGAGCGGTTCTTC.

The chain links TRBV6-2 or TRBV6-3 to TRBJ2-2; TRBD2 is a possible D gene (6 bases). V dropped 3 bases and J dropped 2 bases, with 10 bases sitting between them. Germline CDR1 is MNHEY and CDR2 is SVGEGT. The CDR3 runs 15 residues. CDR3 nucleotides: TGTGCCAGCAGTTATACTAGCCCTAACACCGGGGAGCTGTTTTTT. Its translation is CASSYTSPNTGELFF.

The chain recombines TRBV28 with TRBJ2-1, with 9 positions matching TRBD1. This CDR3 is 14 amino acids long. J gave up 9 bases and V 6 bases, and 9 bases lay outside the gene matches. Germline CDR1 reads MDHEN; CDR2 reads SYDVKM. The CDR3 DNA is TGTGCCAGCAGCGGGGACAGGGATGCAGGTGAGCAGTTCTTC. Translating gives CASSGDRDAGEQFF.